This T cell receptor beta chain was identified in a study of Ad26.COV2.S vaccination and SARS-CoV-2 variants (dated by TCRdb to the early 2020s). The study in broad terms: Vaccine-arm donors were drawn from COV1001, a multicentre, randomized, double-blind, placebo-controlled phase I-IIa trial of Ad26.COV2.S in healthy adults. Ad26.COV2.S was administered intramuscularly at a dose of 5x10^10 or 1x10^11 viral particles, either as one shot or as two shots given 56 days apart. Participants in the trial were split at random into five groups of five each, receiving low-dose or high-dose Ad26.COV2.S once or twice, or else placebo on both occasions. Investigators did not know the trial group allocation while performing experiments and assessing outcomes. The TCR-sequenced set comprised approximately 32 samples: around 20 Ad26.COV2.S vaccine recipients, 5 placebo recipients and 8 SARS-CoV-2 convalescent individuals. TCRbeta repertoire sequencing was used to assess the specificity and breadth of SARS-CoV-2-reactive T cell receptors after Ad26.COV2.S vaccination. Study-level results and caveats: The authors noted that the TCR breadth and depth analyses may have underestimated total T cell responses. Higher spike-specific TCR breadth was observed in Ad26.COV2.S recipients than in placebo recipients (P = 0.0014). Substantial breadth of spike-specific CD8+ and CD4+ T cell responses was reported after vaccination. Comparing responses between vaccine doses or regimens was not something the study was powered to do. Vaccine and placebo recipients had comparable non-spike TCR breadth, which fits with the vaccine containing only spike.

Its CDR3 holds 15 amino acids, cysteine through phenylalanine. The sequence is cut down to CDR3 DNA, 45 bases in frame from base 1. CDR1 SGHTA and CDR2 FQGNSA were looked up in the germline V gene. Relative to germline, V is missing 5 bases and J is missing 0 bases, with 2 bases of the junction outside any gene match. TCRbeta CDR3 regions were sequenced with the immunoSEQ Assay. After extraction, genomic DNA underwent amplification by bias-controlled multiplex PCR, followed by high-throughput sequencing. The paper's data handling went like this. Collapsing and filtering of sequences were performed to quantify the absolute abundance of each unique TCRbeta CDR3 region. T cell fraction was estimated by normalizing TCRbeta template counts to usable DNA, with usable DNA measured through amplification of reference genes found in all nucleated cells. Repertoire TCRs were annotated as SARS-CoV-2-specific when V gene, CDR3 amino acid sequence and J gene were exactly matched to a known reactive TCR set. The reference SARS-CoV-2 TCR set was obtained from MIRA and was filtered for enrichment in COVID-19-positive ImmuneCODE repertoires, whereby public or cross-reactive TCRs were removed. Using the MIRA antigens, annotated TCRs were further analysed by specific ORF or by position within an ORF. Breadth was defined as annotated unique rearrangements over total unique productive rearrangements; depth was the summed frequency of those rearrangements. Two-sided Wilcoxon rank-sum tests were applied when comparing TCR breadth between groups. This immuneACCESS table, as held by TCRdb, lists in-frame sequences with V and J called but not all clones. Of the missing ones, under half trace to an unresolved V gene in checked studies; the others have no known cause. V and J calls and clone size follow that table, whereas D and trimming were derived from the DNA. The sample table contains 400,000 to 450,000 clones; only one count was recorded for approximately 92% of them. The ten largest clonotypes hold about 1.7% of the sample.

Note on this clone: The antigen it recognizes is unknown. It has no much larger one-base neighbor in the sample; base qualities were not kept.

The sample's treatment or condition label, in plain terms: approximately 18 received Ad26.COV2.S at low or high dose, single or two shots; roughly five received placebo; per-sample allocation not given. For vaccine and placebo recipients, repertoires were sequenced using samples collected on day 63 after the first injection. In Cohort 1b, fewer than 30 adults aged 18-55 years were enrolled at a single site in Boston, USA, between 29 July and 7 August 2020. Ad26.COV2.S was a replication-incompetent adenovirus type 26 vector expressing a prefusion-stabilized SARS-CoV-2 spike protein from the original Wuhan strain.

The sequence was obtained from a person aged 18-60 years who received the Ad26.COV2.S COVID-19 vaccine or a placebo. The chain employs TRBV7-2 and TRBJ1-2; 11 junctional bases match TRBD1. Here the sequenced sample was peripheral blood, taken in a trial of Ad26.COV2.S vaccine versus placebo. The CDR3 here reads CASSPGQGANYGYTF. The nucleotides are TGTGCCAGCAGCCCGGGACAGGGGGCTAACTATGGCTACACCTTC.